This TCR beta chain was recovered during a study of T cell clonotyping in hematopoietic cell transplantation. Study-wide points: Broader posttransplant TCR repertoire diversity was predicted by graft donor and pretransplant recipient Inverse Simpson Index values. CD4 and CD8 repertoire contributions could not be separated without sorting.

The table came from immunoSEQ multiplex PCR; TCRdb's copy has only in-frame clones and leaves some out. Of 13,000 or so clones in the sample, around 97% were seen once. CDR1 and CDR2 from the germline V gene are GTSNPN and SVGIG (reference sequence). The CDR3 extends over 16 amino acids. V gave up 5 bases and J gave up 5 bases; unmatched junction bases: 15. Worth noting for this clone: Its matching antigen is unknown.

The chain carries TRBV30 and TRBJ1-3; 7 bases match TRBD1. Sequences were derived from peripheral blood mononuclear cells, sampled 30 days after allogeneic stem cell transplant. The clonotype comes from a female patient between 50 and 60 years old who had an allogeneic stem cell transplant from an unrelated donor, so T cells may come from the graft donor. Some clones in this sample may be carry-over from other donors' samples. Written as DNA, the CDR3 is TGTGCCTGGTCAGAGGGACAGCCCGGGGGAAGAAACACCATATATTTT. Residues: CAWSEGQPGGRNTIYF.